The T cell receptor beta chain described here comes from a study of cytomegalovirus exposure and HLA in healthy donors. Study-wide background: Genotyping of some 400 donors showed that over 80% belonged to the Caucasian-associated ancestry cluster. Notes on the study in general: According to a later analysis, donors in an Asian-associated ancestry cluster reportedly had fewer N-insertions than the roughly 670-donor mean. HLA restriction was apparent for most CMV-associated TCR beta chains in a later analysis. Reportedly, cytomegalovirus status was diagnosed with high sensitivity and specificity.

Amplification used 60 Vbeta primers and 13 Jbeta primers. Sequencing was performed with immunoSEQ multiplex PCR; in TCRdb, only in-frame clones are kept and a portion is missing. The repertoire holds some 130,000 clones, with roughly three quarters as singletons. This clone has just one count. Its antigen is currently unknown. Sample: PBMCs. This receptor was identified in a man under 40 in good health and CMV-seronegative.

The CDR3 region is CASSIPLAGGNEQFF. The DNA of the CDR3 is TGTGCCAGTAGTATTCCCCTAGCGGGAGGTAATGAGCAGTTCTTC. The V call is TRBV19, the J call TRBJ2-1; the match to TRBD2 covers 11 bases. Germline CDR1 and CDR2: LNHDA and SQIVND (reference sequence). CDR3 length: 15 amino acids. V lost 3 bases, J lost 7 bases, and 5 bases stayed unmatched.